Shown below are 7 T cell receptor beta chains from a single sample sequenced in a study of shared clonotypes between healthy human individuals. Measured with immunoSEQ multiplex PCR; TCRdb has only the in-frame clones, and not every one. The sample shows about 960,000 clones, about 80% of them seen only once. The source material was memory CD4+ T cells sorted from blood. Stated subset: CD45RA-negative fraction. These receptors came from a man younger than 35 in good health.

In this sample, this clone turned up many times. The sample has other DNA sequences that encode this CDR3 too. The V gene is TRBV30, the J gene TRBJ2-5; no firm D call. This CDR3 has 13 amino acids. The germline V and J ends were trimmed by 3 bases and 4 bases, with 12 bases remaining between them. Germline CDR1 GTSNPN, CDR2 SVGIG (reference sequence). The CDR3 is CAWSTRGAETQYF. In DNA, the CDR3 is TGTGCCTGGAGCACCCGCGGAGCAGAGACCCAGTACTTC.

The chain has TRBV6-6 and TRBJ2-5; 7 nucleotides agree with TRBD1. The CDR3 has 12 residues. Germline CDR1 MNHNY, CDR2 SVGAGI (reference sequence). J gave up 13 bases and V 6 bases, and 11 bases lay outside the gene matches. DNA for the CDR3: TGTGCCAGCAGCGACCCTCGACAGGGTTTGTACTTC. Translated, it gives CASSDPRQGLYF.

The chain carries TRBV23-1 and TRBJ2-3, with a weak D call TRBD1 (6 bases). TRBV23-1 is flagged as an ORF with uncertain function. V was shortened by 8 bases and J by 5 bases, with 20 bases between the two germline ends. The CDR3 runs to 15 residues. The CDR3 spells CASGPAGANKDTQYF. CDR3 bases: TGCGCCAGCGGGCCTGCAGGGGCTAACAAAGATACGCAGTATTTT.

This chain joins TRBV6-5 and TRBJ2-5; the D gene is possibly TRBD1 (6 bases). The CDR3 is 13 residues long. Germline-derived CDR1 and CDR2 are MNHEY and SVGAGI. Trimming pared 6 bases from V and 5 bases from J, leaving 13 bases between. Here the CDR3 DNA reads TGTGCCAGCAGCATGACAGGTGTGGAGACCCAGTACTTC. It translates to CASSMTGVETQYF.

J is TRBJ1-5 and V is TRBV28; 7 nucleotides match TRBD1. Germline CDR1 reads MDHEN; CDR2 reads SYDVKM. J gave up 1 base and V 5 bases, and 8 bases lay outside the gene matches. CDR3 length equals 16 residues. The CDR3: CASSTRQGVSNQPQHF. Written as DNA, the CDR3 is TGTGCCAGCAGTACCCGACAGGGTGTGAGCAATCAGCCCCAGCATTTT. The variable domain in full, completed from reference TRBV28 and TRBJ1-5, reads DVKVTQSSRYLVKRTGEKVFLECVQDMDHENMFWYRQDPGLGLRLIYFSYDVKMKEKGDIPEGYSVSREKKERFSLILESASTNQTSMYLCASSTRQGVSNQPQHFGDGTRLSIL.

The J gene is TRBJ2-5, the V gene TRBV18; TRBD2 aligns across 7 bases. With V trimmed by 3 bases and J by 5 bases, 15 bases remained unmatched. The germline gives CDR1 KGHSH, CDR2 LQKENI. The CDR3 loop spans 17 amino acids. Here the CDR3 DNA reads TGTGCCAGCTCACCGGCTCTCATAGCGGGCTCGGGGGAGACCCAGTACTTC. Translated: CASSPALIAGSGETQYF.

Turning to this clone: The same CDR3 can be traced to other DNA sequences in this sample. As DNA, the CDR3 is TGTGCCAGCAGCTTCCGGGGAGGCACTGAAGCTTTCTTT. Translating gives CASSFRGGTEAFF. The chain links TRBV7-2 to TRBJ1-1; D remains ambiguous. CDR1 SGHTA and CDR2 FQGNSA come from the germline V gene. This CDR3 comprises 13 residues. V lost 3 bases to trimming and J lost 4 bases, with 9 bases between them.